This record looks at one T cell receptor (beta chain) sequence and its context. This specimen comes from a study of blood T cell repertoires in COVID-19. Study in general: The United States, Italy and Spain were the sources of the acute and convalescent COVID-19 samples.

One Seattle source followed patients from active infection through their disease course. Per the authors' pipeline: For nucleated cells, counts were estimated from reference gene primer amplification. Assay: immunoSEQ multiplex PCR; the TCRdb copy retains only in-frame clones and omits some. The DNA was the basis for D and trimming; V, J and clone size are from that table. The sample consists of under 450,000 clones, around 88% of them appearing once. Germline V lookup: CDR1 MNHEY, CDR2 SMNVEV (reference sequence). The CDR3 covers 14 residues. V lost 3 bases, J lost 5 bases, and 13 bases lay in between.

The TCR was taken from a woman between 50 and 59 years old with COVID-19, enrolled during active disease. The sequencing sample was made of peripheral blood. The chain carries TRBV27 and TRBJ1-1; D not resolved. The CDR3 DNA sequence: TGTGCCAGCAGTTTCCATTCAGGTAGGACTGAAGCTTTCTTT. Translated: CASSFHSGRTEAFF.